Presented here are 2 T cell receptor beta chains from one specimen sequenced in a study of T cells in Graves' hyperthyroidism and ophthalmopathy. What was amplified from RNA transcripts were TCR beta CDR3 regions. During a first-round RT-PCR of the TCR CDR3, the HTBI primer set was used. TCRdb itself ran the multiplex PCR reads through MiXCR, one entry per CDR3 protein. The profile shows 660,000 or so distinct CDR3 sequences, less than 25% of them singletons. Sequencing input: blood. The receptors derive from a young man with Graves' ophthalmopathy.

The chain combines TRBV20-1 with TRBJ2-7; D gene ambiguous. The CDR3 totals 14 residues. Deletions cut 0 bases from V and 0 bases from J, with 9 bases between. Germline loops: CDR1 DFQATT, CDR2 SNEGSKA (reference sequence). As DNA, the CDR3 is TGCAGTGCTAGAGATCTTGCTAGCTCCTACGAGCAGTACTTC. It translates to CSARDLASSYEQYF.

This clonotype has just a few counts. CDR3 nucleotide sequence: TGTGCCAGCAGCTCTAATACAGGGCTAACTAATGAAAAACTGTTTTTT. Encoded protein: CASSSNTGLTNEKLFF. The chain uses TRBV7-9 and TRBJ1-4; possibly TRBD1 for D (6 bases). This CDR3 contains 16 residues. V was cut by 4 bases and J by 1 base, with 13 bases left in between. Germline-derived CDR1 and CDR2 are SEHNR and FQNEAQ (reference sequence). Using reference TRBV7-9 and TRBJ1-4 for the parts outside the CDR3, the full variable domain is DTGVSQNPRHKITKRGQNVTFRCDPISEHNRLYWYRQTLGQGPEFLTYFQNEAQLEKSRLLSDRFSAERPKGSFSTLEIQRTEQGDSAMYLCASSSNTGLTNEKLFFGSGTQLSVL.